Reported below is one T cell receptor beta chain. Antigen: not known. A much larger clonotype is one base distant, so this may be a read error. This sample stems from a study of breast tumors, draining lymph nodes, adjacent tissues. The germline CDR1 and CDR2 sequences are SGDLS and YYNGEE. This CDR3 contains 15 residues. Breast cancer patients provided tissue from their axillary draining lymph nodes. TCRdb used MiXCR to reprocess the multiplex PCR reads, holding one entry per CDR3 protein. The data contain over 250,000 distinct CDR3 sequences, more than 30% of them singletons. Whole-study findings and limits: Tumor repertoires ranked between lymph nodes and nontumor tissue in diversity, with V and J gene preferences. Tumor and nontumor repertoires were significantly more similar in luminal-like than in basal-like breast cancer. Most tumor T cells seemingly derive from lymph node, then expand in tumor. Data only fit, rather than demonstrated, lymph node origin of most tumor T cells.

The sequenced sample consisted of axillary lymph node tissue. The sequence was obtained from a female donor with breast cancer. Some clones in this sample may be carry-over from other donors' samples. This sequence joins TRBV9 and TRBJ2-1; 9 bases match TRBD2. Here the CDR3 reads CASSGRTSVYKEQFF. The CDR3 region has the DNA TGTGCCAGCAGCGGGAGGACTAGCGTATACAAAGAGCAGTTCTTC.